The 18 T cell receptor beta chains below come from one sample, sequenced in a study of blood T cells in healthy people across ages. Primers used in a second PCR of about 7 to 12 cycles were a sample-barcoded 5' primer and a J-beta primer mix. In TCRdb, the 5' RACE reads were re-called with MiXCR into one record per CDR3 protein. The table has roughly 2 million distinct CDR3 sequences, 40% to 55% seen once. Sequencing used blood. These receptors were taken from a woman in her 40s in good health.

This clonotype was recorded a few times. The CDR3: CSASRTSGGPRTQYF. CDR3 DNA sequence: TGCAGTGCTAGCAGGACTAGCGGGGGCCCTAGAACGCAGTATTTT. This chain uses TRBV20-1 with TRBJ2-3, with 13 bases that match TRBD2. The CDR3 runs 15 residues. Per the germline V gene, CDR1 is DFQATT and CDR2 is SNEGSKA (reference sequence). V lost 3 bases to trimming and J lost 9 bases; unmatched junction nucleotides: 9.

This chain connects TRBV12-3 or TRBV12-4 to TRBJ1-2, with 11 bases that match TRBD1. The CDR3 runs to 16 residues. Losses at the gene ends were 6 bases for V and 4 bases for J; bases not matched to a gene: 10. Here the CDR3 reads CASSRSGTGGVYGYTF. The CDR3 nucleotides are TGTGCCAGCAGCCGATCCGGGACAGGGGGTGTCTATGGCTACACCTTC.

This chain uses TRBV3-1 with TRBJ2-1; TRBD2 is a possible D gene (5 bases). Germline V gene lookup returns CDR1 LGHDT and CDR2 YNNKEL (reference sequence). The CDR3 runs 12 residues. Trimming pared 7 bases from V and 11 bases from J, leaving 15 bases between. The CDR3 DNA is TGTGCCAGCAATAAGGCTAGCAGTAAGCAGTTCTTC. This sequence encodes CASNKASSKQFF.

The chain uses TRBV18 and TRBJ2-3, with no clear D. Germline V gives CDR1 KGHSH, CDR2 LQKENI. This CDR3 is 13 amino acids long. V was cut by 2 bases and J by 2 bases, with 5 bases left in between. CDR3 DNA sequence: TGTGCCAGCTCACCATCCTACACAGATACGCAGTATTTT. Its translation is CASSPSYTDTQYF.

There are a few counts of this clonotype. The V and J genes are TRBV13 and TRBJ2-1; 7 bases are shared with TRBD2. The junction had 16 bases not matched to a gene; V was cut back by 5 bases and J by 6 bases. This CDR3 has 17 amino acids. The germline CDR1 and CDR2 sequences are PRHDT and FYEKMQ (reference sequence). CDR3 bases: TGTGCCAGCAGCCTTATGATAGCGAGCGGGGTATTCAATGAGCAGTTCTTC. This codes for CASSLMIASGVFNEQFF.

The chain couples TRBV5-1 to TRBJ2-5; D remains unclear. V lost 4 bases and J lost 2, with 9 bases in between. Germline CDR1 is SGHRS and CDR2 is YFSETQ. CDR3 length equals 13 residues. The CDR3 DNA reads as TGCGCCAGCAGCGAAGGGTGGCAAGAGACCCAGTACTTC. Its protein product is CASSEGWQETQYF. The full variable domain, with the rest looked up from reference TRBV5-1 and TRBJ2-5, is KAGVTQTPRYLIKTRGQQVTLSCSPISGHRSVSWYQQTPGQGLQFLFEYFSETQRNKGNFPGRFSGRQFSNSRSEMNVSTLELGDSALYLCASSEGWQETQYFGPGTRLLVL.

This clonotype was recorded a few times. The chain combines TRBV7-2 with TRBJ2-7, with D maybe TRBD2 (6 bases). V lost 5 bases and J 1 base, leaving 9 bases between the germline ends. The germline V gene encodes CDR1 SGHTA and CDR2 FQGNSA. There are 13 residues in the CDR3. As DNA, the CDR3 is TGTGCCAGCAGCCCTAGCGCATCCTACGAGCAGTACTTC. Its protein is CASSPSASYEQYF.

This rearrangement joins TRBV4-3 to TRBJ2-3, with 10 positions matching TRBD1. The V gene end was trimmed by 0 bases and the J gene end by 4 bases; junction bases not matched to a gene: 10. The CDR3 loop spans 18 amino acids. Germline V gene lookup returns CDR1 LGHNA and CDR2 YSLEER. The CDR3 bases are TGCGCCAGCAGCCAAGATTCCGCCGGGACAGGGGTGGCAGATACGCAGTATTTT. It translates to CASSQDSAGTGVADTQYF.

This clonotype appeared a few times. The chain recombines TRBV6-5 with TRBJ2-5; D is uncertain. From germline, CDR1 is MNHEY and CDR2 SVGAGI. This CDR3 spans 15 amino acids. V lost 3 bases and J 2 bases, leaving 13 bases between the germline ends. CDR3: CASSYNVGLQETQYF. The CDR3 DNA reads as TGTGCCAGCAGTTATAATGTAGGCTTACAAGAGACCCAGTACTTC.

The genes are TRBV6-6 and TRBJ2-1, with TRBD1 as a possible D gene (5 bases). Trimming removed 7 bases at V and 7 bases at J, with 8 bases between. CDR3 size: 11 residues. CDR1 and CDR2 from the germline V gene are MNHNY and SVGAGI (reference sequence). The CDR3 region is CASTGKNEQFF. As DNA, the CDR3 is TGTGCCAGCACAGGGAAGAATGAGCAGTTCTTC.

The chain employs TRBV7-9 and TRBJ2-7; no clear D gene. The CDR3 is made up of 15 amino acids. Germline V CDR1 and CDR2: SEHNR, FQNEAQ (reference sequence). The V and J ends lost 4 bases and 0 bases respectively, with 13 bases between them. This CDR3 reads CASSSEPTSSYEQYF. CDR3 nucleotides: TGTGCCAGCAGCTCCGAACCGACAAGCTCCTACGAGCAGTACTTC.

The chain has TRBV6-5 and TRBJ1-2, with D possibly TRBD1 on 5 matching bases. There are 13 residues in the CDR3. Germline values: CDR1 MNHEY, CDR2 SVGAGI. Trimming removed 5 bases at V and 8 bases at J, with 15 bases between. CDR3 DNA: TGTGCCAGCAGTGACGGGGCAGGGCTCGGCTACACCTTC. It is translated as CASSDGAGLGYTF.

V is TRBV9 and J is TRBJ1-6; D remains unclear. In germline, CDR1 is SGDLS, CDR2 YYNGEE. V lost 4 bases to trimming and J lost 3 bases, with 8 bases between them. The CDR3 length is 14 residues. Written as DNA, the CDR3 is TGTGCCAGCAGCCTAACAGTCTATAATTCACCCCTCCACTTT. Translation gives CASSLTVYNSPLHF.

The chain combines TRBV28 with TRBJ2-1; a possible D gene is TRBD2 (5 bases). Germline V lookup: CDR1 MDHEN, CDR2 SYDVKM. The V gene lost 6 bases and the J gene lost 9 bases, with 12 bases spanning the gap. This CDR3 has 12 amino acids. CDR3 bases: TGTGCCAGCAGCATAGAGGGCTTTGAGCAGTTCTTC. Protein: CASSIEGFEQFF.

To note about this clonotype: A junction boundary mismatches the germline segment, possibly from a read error. The V and J genes are TRBV28 and TRBJ2-6, with D uncertain. There are 13 residues in the CDR3. CDR1 is MDHEN, CDR2 SYDVKM, per germline. In DNA form, the CDR3 reads TGTACCAGCAATGAGCCTGGGGCCAACGTCCTGACTTTC. Its translation: CTSNEPGANVLTF.

The chain carries TRBV6-6 and TRBJ1-2; 8 positions agree with TRBD1. Germline CDR1 is MNHNY and CDR2 is SVGAGI (reference sequence). V dropped 7 bases and J dropped 2; count of bases not matched to a gene: 9. The CDR3 has 15 amino acids. DNA for the CDR3: TGTGCCAGCATCGACCGGGACAGGATGAACTATGGCTACACCTTC. This sequence encodes CASIDRDRMNYGYTF.

This clonotype has a handful of counts. The chain has TRBV6-5 and TRBJ2-6; TRBD1 is a possible D gene (5 bases). The V gene lost 4 bases and the J gene lost 4 bases, with 11 bases spanning the gap. The CDR3 is 15 amino acids. The germline V gene has CDR1 MNHEY and CDR2 SVGAGI. CDR3 in DNA: TGTGCCAGCAGTTCTCAGGGTCCCGGGGCCAACGTCCTGACTTTC. Protein sequence: CASSSQGPGANVLTF.

Only a few counts were recorded for this clonotype. V gene TRBV29-1 combines with J gene TRBJ2-6; unclear D gene. The CDR3 runs to 13 residues. CDR1 is SQVTM, CDR2 ANQGSEA, per germline. V was clipped by 5 bases and J by 4 bases, with 9 bases between them. CDR3 sequence reads: CSVKAEGANVLTF. The CDR3 region has the DNA TGCAGCGTTAAGGCAGAGGGGGCCAACGTCCTGACTTTC.